This TCR beta chain was retrieved from a study of technical replicates of blood from several donors. The data were produced by immunoSEQ multiplex PCR, yet TCRdb's version contains in-frame clones alone and is incomplete. In the table there are under 95,000 clones, roughly 94% of which are singletons. Trimming pared 1 base from V and 7 bases from J, leaving 10 bases between. This CDR3 has 14 amino acids. Germline V gene lookup returns CDR1 SGHNT and CDR2 YENEEA. The chain recombines TRBV11-3 with TRBJ2-2; tentatively, D is TRBD2 (5 bases). This TCR came from a human donor in good health. Material: T cells isolated from PBMCs. The CDR3 DNA reads TGTGCCAGCAGCTTAGCGGGGAGTATCGGGGAGCTGTTTTTT. This translates into CASSLAGSIGELFF.